This entry is about one T cell receptor (beta chain). Antigen unknown. This CDR3 is 13 amino acids long. Unmatched junction bases numbered 3, after V lost 5 bases and J lost 4 bases. CDR1 is SEHNR and CDR2 is FQNEAQ in the germline V gene (reference sequence). Sample time point: before natalizumab initiation. This sample is drawn from a study of multiple sclerosis patients with progressive multifocal leukoencephalopathy. Using immunoSEQ multiplex PCR, the repertoire was profiled, and TCRdb retains in-frame clones only, with some absent. This sample has fewer than 40,000 clones, with over 90% found just once. Study conclusions and caveats: At PML onset, no shared TRBV or TRBJ gene usage was seen.

Sequenced: PBMCs. The chain links TRBV7-9 to TRBJ1-2, with TRBD1 identical over 8 bases. This TCR was recovered from a young man with multiple sclerosis. The CDR3 region is CASSPGTGYGYTF. The DNA of the CDR3 is TGTGCCAGCAGCCCCGGGACAGGCTATGGCTACACCTTC.